Given below is one T cell receptor (beta chain) in context. CDR3 length: 15 amino acids. The trim removed 2 bases at V and 8 bases at J, leaving 11 bases unmatched. Looked up from germline, CDR1 is WNHNN and CDR2 is SYGVQD (reference sequence). These data originate in a study of blood T cell repertoires in COVID-19. Study context: T cells, B-cell-depleted T cells, or PBMCs provided the cDNA or gDNA that served as material.

The data were produced by immunoSEQ multiplex PCR, yet TCRdb's version contains in-frame clones alone and is incomplete. The table shows 300,000 to 400,000 clones, with about 87% occurring only once. Assignments of participants to cohorts depended upon their own reported clinical history. What the recovered Cohort 3 donors had was two negative PCRs, clearance, or symptom resolution. This clonotype was obtained from a man under 40 who had recovered from COVID-19. This chain uses TRBV10-1 with TRBJ1-2; 7 nucleotides match TRBD1. The sample taken for sequencing was PBMCs or T cells enriched from blood (not recorded which). The CDR3, as DNA: TGCGCCAGCAGTGAGACCCGGACAGGCCTGGGGGGCTACACCTTC. This codes for CASSETRTGLGGYTF.